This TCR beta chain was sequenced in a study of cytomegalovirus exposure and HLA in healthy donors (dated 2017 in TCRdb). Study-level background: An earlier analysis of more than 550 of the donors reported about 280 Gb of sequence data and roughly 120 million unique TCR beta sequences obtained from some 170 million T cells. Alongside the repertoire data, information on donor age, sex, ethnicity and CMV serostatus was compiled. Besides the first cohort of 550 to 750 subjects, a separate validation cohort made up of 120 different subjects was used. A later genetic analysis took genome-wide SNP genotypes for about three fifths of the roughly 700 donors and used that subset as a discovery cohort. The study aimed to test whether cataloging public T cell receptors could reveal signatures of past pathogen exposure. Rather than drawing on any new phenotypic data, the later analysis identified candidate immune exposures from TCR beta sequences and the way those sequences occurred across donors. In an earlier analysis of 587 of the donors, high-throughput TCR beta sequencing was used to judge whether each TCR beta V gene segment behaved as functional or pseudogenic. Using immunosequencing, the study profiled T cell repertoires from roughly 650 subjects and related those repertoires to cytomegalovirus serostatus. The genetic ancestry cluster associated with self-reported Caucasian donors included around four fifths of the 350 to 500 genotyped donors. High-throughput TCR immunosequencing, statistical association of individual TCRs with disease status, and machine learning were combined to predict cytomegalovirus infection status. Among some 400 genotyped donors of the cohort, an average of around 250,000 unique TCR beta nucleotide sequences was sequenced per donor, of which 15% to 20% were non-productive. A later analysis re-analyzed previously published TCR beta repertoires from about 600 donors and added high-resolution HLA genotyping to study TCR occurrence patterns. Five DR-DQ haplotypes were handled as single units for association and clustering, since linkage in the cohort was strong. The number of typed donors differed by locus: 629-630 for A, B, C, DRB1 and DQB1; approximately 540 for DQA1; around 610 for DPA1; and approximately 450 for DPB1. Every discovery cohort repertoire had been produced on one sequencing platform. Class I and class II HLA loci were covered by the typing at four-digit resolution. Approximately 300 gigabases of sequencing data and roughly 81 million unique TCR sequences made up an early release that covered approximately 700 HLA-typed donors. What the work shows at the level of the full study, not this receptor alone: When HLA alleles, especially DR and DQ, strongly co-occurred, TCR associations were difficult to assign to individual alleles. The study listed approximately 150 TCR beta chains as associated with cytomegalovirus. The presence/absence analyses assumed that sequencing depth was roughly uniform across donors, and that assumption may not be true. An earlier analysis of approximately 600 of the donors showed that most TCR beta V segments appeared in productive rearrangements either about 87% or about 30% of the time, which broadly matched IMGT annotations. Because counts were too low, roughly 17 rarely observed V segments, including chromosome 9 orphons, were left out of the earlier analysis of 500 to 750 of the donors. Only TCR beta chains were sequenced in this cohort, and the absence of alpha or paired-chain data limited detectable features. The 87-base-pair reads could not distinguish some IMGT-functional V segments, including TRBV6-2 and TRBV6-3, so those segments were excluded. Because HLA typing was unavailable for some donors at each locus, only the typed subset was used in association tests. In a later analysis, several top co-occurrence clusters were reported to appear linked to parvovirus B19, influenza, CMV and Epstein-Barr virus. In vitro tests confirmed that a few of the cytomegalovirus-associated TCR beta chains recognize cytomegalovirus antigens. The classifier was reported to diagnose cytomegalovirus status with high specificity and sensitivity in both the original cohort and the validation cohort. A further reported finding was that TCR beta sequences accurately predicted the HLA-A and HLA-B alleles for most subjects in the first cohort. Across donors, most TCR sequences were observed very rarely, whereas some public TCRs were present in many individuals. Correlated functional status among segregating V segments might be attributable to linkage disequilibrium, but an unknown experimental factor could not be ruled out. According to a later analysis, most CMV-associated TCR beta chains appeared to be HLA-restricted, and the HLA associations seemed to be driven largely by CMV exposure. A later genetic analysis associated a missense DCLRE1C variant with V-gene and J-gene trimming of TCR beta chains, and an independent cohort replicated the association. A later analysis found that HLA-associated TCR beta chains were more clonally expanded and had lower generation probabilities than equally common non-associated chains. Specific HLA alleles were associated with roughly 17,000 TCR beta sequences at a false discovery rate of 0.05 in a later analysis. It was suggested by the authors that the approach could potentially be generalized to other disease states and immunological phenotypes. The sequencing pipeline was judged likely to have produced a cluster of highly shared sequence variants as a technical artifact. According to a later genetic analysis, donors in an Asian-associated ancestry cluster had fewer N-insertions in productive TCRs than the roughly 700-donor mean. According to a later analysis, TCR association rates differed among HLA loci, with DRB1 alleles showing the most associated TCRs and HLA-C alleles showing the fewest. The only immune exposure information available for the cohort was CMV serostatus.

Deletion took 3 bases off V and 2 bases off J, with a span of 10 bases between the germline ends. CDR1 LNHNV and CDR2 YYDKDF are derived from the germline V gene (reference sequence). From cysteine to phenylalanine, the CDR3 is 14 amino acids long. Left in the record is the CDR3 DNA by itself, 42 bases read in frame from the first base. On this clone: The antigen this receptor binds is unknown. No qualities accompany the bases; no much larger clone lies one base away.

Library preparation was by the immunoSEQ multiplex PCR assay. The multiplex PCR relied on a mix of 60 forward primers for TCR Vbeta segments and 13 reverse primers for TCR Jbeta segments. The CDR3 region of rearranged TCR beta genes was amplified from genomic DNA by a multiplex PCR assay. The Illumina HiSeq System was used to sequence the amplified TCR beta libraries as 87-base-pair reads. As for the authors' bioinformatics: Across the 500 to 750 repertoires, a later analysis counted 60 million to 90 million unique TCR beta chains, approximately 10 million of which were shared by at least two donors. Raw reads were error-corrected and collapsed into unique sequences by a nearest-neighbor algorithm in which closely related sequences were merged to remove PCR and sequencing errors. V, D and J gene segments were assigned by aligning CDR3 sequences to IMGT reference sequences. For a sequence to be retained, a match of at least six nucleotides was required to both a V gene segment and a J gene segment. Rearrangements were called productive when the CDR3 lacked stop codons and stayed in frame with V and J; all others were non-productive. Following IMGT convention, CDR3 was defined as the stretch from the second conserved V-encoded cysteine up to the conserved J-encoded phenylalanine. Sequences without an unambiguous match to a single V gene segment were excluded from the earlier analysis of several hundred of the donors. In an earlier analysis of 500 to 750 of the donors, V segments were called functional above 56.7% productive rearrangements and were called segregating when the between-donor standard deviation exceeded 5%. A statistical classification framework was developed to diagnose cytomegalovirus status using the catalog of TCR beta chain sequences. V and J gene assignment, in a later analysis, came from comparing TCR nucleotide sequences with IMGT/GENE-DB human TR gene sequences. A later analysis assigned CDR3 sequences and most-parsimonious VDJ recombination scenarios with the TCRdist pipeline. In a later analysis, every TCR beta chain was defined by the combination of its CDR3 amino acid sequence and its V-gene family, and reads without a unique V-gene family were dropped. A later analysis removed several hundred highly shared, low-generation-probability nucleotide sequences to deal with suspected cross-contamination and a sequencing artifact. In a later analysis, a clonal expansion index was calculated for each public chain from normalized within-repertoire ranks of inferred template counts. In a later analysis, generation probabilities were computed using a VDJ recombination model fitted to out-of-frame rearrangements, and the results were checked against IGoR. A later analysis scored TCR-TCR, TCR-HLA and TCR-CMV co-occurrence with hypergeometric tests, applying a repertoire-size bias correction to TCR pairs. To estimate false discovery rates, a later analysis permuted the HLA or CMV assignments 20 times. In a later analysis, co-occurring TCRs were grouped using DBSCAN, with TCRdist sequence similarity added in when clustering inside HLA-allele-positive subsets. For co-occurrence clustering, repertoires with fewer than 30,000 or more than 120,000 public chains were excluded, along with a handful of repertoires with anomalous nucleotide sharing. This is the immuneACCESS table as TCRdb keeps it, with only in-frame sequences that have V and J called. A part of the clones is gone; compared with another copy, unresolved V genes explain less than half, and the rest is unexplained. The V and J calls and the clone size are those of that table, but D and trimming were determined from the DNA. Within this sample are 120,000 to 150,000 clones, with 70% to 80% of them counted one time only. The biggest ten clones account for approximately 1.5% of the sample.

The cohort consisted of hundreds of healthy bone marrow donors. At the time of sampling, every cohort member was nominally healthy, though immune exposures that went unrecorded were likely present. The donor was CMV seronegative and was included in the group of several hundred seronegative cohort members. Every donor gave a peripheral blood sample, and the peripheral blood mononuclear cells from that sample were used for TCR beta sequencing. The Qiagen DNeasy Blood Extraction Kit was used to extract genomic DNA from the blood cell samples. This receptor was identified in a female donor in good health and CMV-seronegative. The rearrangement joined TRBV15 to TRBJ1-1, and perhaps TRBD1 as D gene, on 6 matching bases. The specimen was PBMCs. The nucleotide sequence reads TGTGCCACCAGCAGTAGGACAGTTAACACTGAAGCTTTCTTT. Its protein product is CATSSRTVNTEAFF.